The entry below describes one T cell receptor (beta chain). What it binds is not known. Clones were read by immunoSEQ multiplex PCR, and TCRdb kept only the in-frame ones, dropping some. The sample has about 40,000 clones, 65% to 85% seen once; the top ten hold 0.3% to 0.35%. The data were obtained in a study of STAT5B mutations in CD4+ large granular lymphocyte leukemia. Study conclusions and caveats: 8/27 top patient clones versus 2/35 control clones were TRBV06-family. No patients shared main leukemic clonotypes, though roughly 27% appeared at low frequency elsewhere.

CDR3 length: 13 amino acids. Per germline, CDR1 SQVTM and CDR2 ANQGSEA. V was pared by 6 bases and J by 5 bases, with 4 bases of the junction left unmatched. The specimen sequenced was CD4+ T cells from blood buffy coats. The rearrangement uses TRBV29-1 and TRBJ2-5; 12 bases match TRBD1. This TCR was recovered from a human donor in good health. In DNA, the CDR3 is TGCAGCGTGGGACAGGGGGCCTTTGAGACCCAGTACTTC. Translation gives CSVGQGAFETQYF.